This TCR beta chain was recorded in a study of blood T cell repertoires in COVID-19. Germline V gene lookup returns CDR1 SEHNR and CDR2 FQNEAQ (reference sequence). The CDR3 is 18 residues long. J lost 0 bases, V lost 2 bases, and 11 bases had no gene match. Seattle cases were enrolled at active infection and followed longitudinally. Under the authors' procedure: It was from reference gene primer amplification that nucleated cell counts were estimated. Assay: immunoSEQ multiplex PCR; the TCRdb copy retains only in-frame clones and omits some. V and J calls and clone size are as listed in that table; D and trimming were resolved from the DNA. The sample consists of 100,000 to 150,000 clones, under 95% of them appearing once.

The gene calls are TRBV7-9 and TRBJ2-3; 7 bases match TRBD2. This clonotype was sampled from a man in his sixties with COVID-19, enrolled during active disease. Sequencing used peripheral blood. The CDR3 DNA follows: TGTGCCAGCAGCTTAACGGGGAGGGCGGGACGGAGCACAGATACGCAGTATTTT. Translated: CASSLTGRAGRSTDTQYF.